A selection of T cell receptor beta chains follows, all from one sample in a study of cytomegalovirus exposure and HLA in healthy donors. The protocol was immunoSEQ multiplex PCR, while the TCRdb copy is restricted to in-frame clones and leaves out a portion. The sample lists about 140,000 clones, 73% seen once, with 13% to 15% in the top ten. Sample: PBMCs. Receptor source: a human donor in good health. Both conserved end residues are part of each CDR3. D genes are given only for firm matches. Expanded clones get a size class; other rows say once, few or many, or leave the size out.

J,V,D,size,DNA,CDR3
TRBJ2-7,TRBV19,-,-,TGTGCCAGTAGTTCGACAGCAATCTCTCCCGAGCAGTACTTC,CASSSTAISPEQYF
TRBJ2-7,TRBV6-1,-,-,TGTGCCAGCAGTGCACGGACACATGAATCCTACGAGCAGTACTTC,CASSARTHESYEQYF
TRBJ2-2,TRBV27,TRBD2,-,TGTGCCAGCAGCCCCCTGACCGGACTAGCGTGGTTCGGGGAGCTGTTTTTT,CASSPLTGLAWFGELFF
TRBJ1-4,TRBV27,-,-,TGTGCCAGTAAGCCCTCCCCCTGGCCGGGGGAAAAACTGTTTTTT,CASKPSPWPGEKLFF
TRBJ1-1,TRBV7-9,-,-,TGTGCCAGCAGCCCCGGGTGGGTAAGGGGCACTGAAGCTTTCTTT,CASSPGWVRGTEAFF
TRBJ1-4,TRBV27,TRBD1,once,TGTGCCAGCAGTACCCGGGACAGGGGAGATGAAAAACTGTTTTTT,CASSTRDRGDEKLFF
TRBJ2-1,TRBV5-1,-,-,TGCGCCAGCAGCTGGACAGAACTAAACAATGAGCAGTTCTTC,CASSWTELNNEQFF
TRBJ2-1,TRBV11-2,TRBD2,-,TGTGCCAGCAGCTCTCCCGGACTAGCGGGGTTGGTATCCTACAATGAGCAGTTCTTC,CASSSPGLAGLVSYNEQFF
TRBJ2-7,TRBV5-1,-,-,TGCGCCAGCAGCTTGGCTCAGAACTACGAGCAGTACTTC,CASSLAQNYEQYF
TRBJ1-5,TRBV6-1,-,-,TGTGCCAGCATAGGTCGGGGGATCAATCAGCCCCAGCATTTT,CASIGRGINQPQHF
TRBJ1-2,TRBV6-4,-,-,TGTGCCAGCAGTGATAAGTTCGGAGGAGGCGGCTACACCTTC,CASSDKFGGGGYTF
TRBJ2-7,TRBV27,TRBD2,-,TGTGCCAGCAGTCTCAAGCGGGGGGGGCTCTACGAGCAGTACTTC,CASSLKRGGLYEQYF
TRBJ2-5,TRBV4-1,-,once,TGCGCCAGCAGCCAAGGAACCCAGGGCCAAGAGACCCAGTACTTC,CASSQGTQGQETQYF
TRBJ1-3,TRBV11-2,-,few,TGTGCCAGCAGCTTGGGGCAGGGAGGCTCTGGAAACACCATATATTTT,CASSLGQGGSGNTIYF
TRBJ1-1,TRBV19,-,-,TGTGCCAGTAGTCCGACCAGAGGGACTGAAGCTTTCTTT,CASSPTRGTEAFF
TRBJ2-1,TRBV5-1,TRBD1,once,TGCGCCAGCAGCGTGGGACCGGGACAGGGGGCGCGTGAGCAGTTCTTC,CASSVGPGQGAREQFF
TRBJ2-7,TRBV28,TRBD2,-,TGTGCCAGCAGCCTCGGACTAGCGGCCTACGAGCAGTACTTC,CASSLGLAAYEQYF
TRBJ1-1,TRBV9,-,-,TGTGCCAGCAGCCCTTTAACGGGAGCTTTCTTT,CASSPLTGAFF
TRBJ2-7,TRBV5-1,TRBD2,-,TGCGCCAGCAGCCAGAGGTCTAGCGGGAGCTTTTCCTACGAGCAGTACTTC,CASSQRSSGSFSYEQYF
TRBJ2-1,TRBV5-6,-,-,TGTGCCAGCAGCTTGGTATCTAGTAATATTCTTGAGCAGTTCTTC,CASSLVSSNILEQFF
TRBJ1-2,TRBV7-3,-,-,TGTGCCAGCAGCGCCAAACCACGACAGACCGACCACTATGGCTACACCTTC,CASSAKPRQTDHYGYTF
TRBJ1-5,TRBV28,-,few,TGTGCCAGCCGGGTGTGGGGCAGCAATCAGCCCCAGCATTTT,CASRVWGSNQPQHF
TRBJ1-5,TRBV19,TRBD1,-,TGTGCCAGTAGTATAGATCTCACAGGGGATCAGCCCCAGCATTTT,CASSIDLTGDQPQHF
TRBJ2-6,TRBV10-3,-,-,TGTGCCATCAGGGACAGCTCCTCTGGGGCCAACGTCCTGACTTTC,CAIRDSSSGANVLTF